The 30 T cell receptor beta chains listed next were all sequenced from one sample in a study of T cell responses to AZD1222 COVID-19 vaccine. Clones were read by immunoSEQ multiplex PCR, and TCRdb kept only the in-frame ones, dropping some. In the table there are about 97,000 clones, 80% to 90% of which are singletons. Sequencing used peripheral blood, obtained on day 0 of AZD1222 vaccination. All receptors come from an adult in good health.

The V call is TRBV3-1 (or the pseudogene TRBV3-2), the J call TRBJ1-1; possibly TRBD1 for D (6 bases). The germline V gene has CDR1 LGHDT and CDR2 YNNKEL (reference sequence). V lost 4 bases and J lost 2, with 8 bases in between. This CDR3 spans 13 amino acids. The CDR3 DNA is TGTGCCAGCAGCCGACAGGTTAACACTGAAGCTTTCTTT. Amino acid sequence: CASSRQVNTEAFF.

V gene TRBV18 combines with J gene TRBJ2-5; perhaps TRBD1 as D (6 bases). The V end lost 2 bases, the J end lost 1 base, and 8 bases lay between the germline ends. Germline CDR1 KGHSH, CDR2 LQKENI. The CDR3 contains 14 residues. The CDR3 is CASSPGQPQETQYF. CDR3 coding DNA: TGTGCCAGCTCACCAGGACAGCCCCAAGAGACCCAGTACTTC.

CDR3 bases: TGCAGCGTTGACCCGACAGGAAAAGAGACCCAGTACTTC. Translated, it gives CSVDPTGKETQYF. The chain carries TRBV29-1 and TRBJ2-5, with D possibly matching TRBD1 (6 bases). This CDR3 has 13 amino acids. Germline assignment: CDR1 SQVTM and CDR2 ANQGSEA. Deletions cut 3 bases from V and 3 bases from J, with 11 bases between.

This chain joins TRBV28 and TRBJ2-7; D possibly corresponds to TRBD1 (5 bases). Germline V gives CDR1 MDHEN, CDR2 SYDVKM. This CDR3 has 16 residues. Between the trimmed V and J ends, which lost 3 bases and 0 bases, there was a span of 15 bases. The DNA for the CDR3 is TGTGCCAGCAGTTTCCAACTCAGGGTAAACTCCTACGAGCAGTACTTC. The encoded protein is CASSFQLRVNSYEQYF.

In DNA form, the CDR3 reads TGTGCCAGCAGCTTTTACGACAGGGGGAACACTGAAGCTTTCTTT. It codes for CASSFYDRGNTEAFF. The rearrangement joins TRBV5-4 to TRBJ1-1, with TRBD1 matching 8 bases. This CDR3 is built from 15 residues. Unmatched junction bases numbered 4, after V lost 2 bases and J lost 1 base. In germline, CDR1 is SGHNT, CDR2 YYREEE (reference sequence).

This clone has only one observation. The chain combines TRBV5-6 with TRBJ2-1; D may be TRBD2 (6 bases). CDR1 is SGHDT and CDR2 is YYEEEE in the germline V gene. This CDR3 contains 14 residues. The V and J ends lost 5 bases and 7 bases respectively, with 16 bases between them. The CDR3 here is CASRPWGGTNEQFF. The CDR3 nucleotides are TGTGCCAGCAGGCCGTGGGGCGGGACGAATGAGCAGTTCTTC.

The gene calls are TRBV5-1 and TRBJ1-2; TRBD1 matches at 9 bases. Germline-derived CDR1 and CDR2 are SGHRS and YFSETQ. This CDR3 region has 15 residues. Unmatched junction bases numbered 0, after V lost 0 bases and J lost 0 bases. For the CDR3, the DNA is TGCGCCAGCAGCTTGGGGACAGGGGCTAACTATGGCTACACCTTC. Translation: CASSLGTGANYGYTF. Supplemented by reference TRBV5-1 and TRBJ1-2, the full variable domain reads KAGVTQTPRYLIKTRGQQVTLSCSPISGHRSVSWYQQTPGQGLQFLFEYFSETQRNKGNFPGRFSGRQFSNSRSEMNVSTLELGDSALYLCASSLGTGANYGYTFGSGTRLTVV.

This clone came up once. The V and J genes are TRBV5-1 and TRBJ2-7, with D unresolved. This CDR3 has 15 amino acids. CDR1 SGHRS and CDR2 YFSETQ come from the germline V gene. V lost 0 bases and J 3 bases, leaving 13 bases between the germline ends. CDR3 loop: CASSLGSETYYEQYF. The CDR3 DNA follows: TGCGCCAGCAGCTTGGGTTCGGAAACCTACTACGAGCAGTACTTC.

This chain uses TRBV7-6 with TRBJ2-6; D remains ambiguous. Between the trimmed V and J ends, which lost 5 bases and 0 bases, there was a span of 17 bases. Germline CDR1 and CDR2: SGHVS and FNYEAQ. The CDR3 length is 18 residues. The CDR3 protein is CASSPYARVSSGANVLTF. Here the CDR3 DNA reads TGTGCCAGCAGCCCCTATGCCCGGGTAAGCTCTGGGGCCAACGTCCTGACTTTC.

The table lists this clone with a count of one. The J gene is TRBJ2-3, the V gene TRBV7-2; D is possibly TRBD1 or TRBD2 (6 bases each). V lost 4 bases to trimming and J lost 2 bases, with 13 bases between them. The germline gives CDR1 SGHTA, CDR2 FQGNSA. The CDR3 has 15 amino acids. CDR3 protein: CASSWGATITDTQYF. CDR3 DNA sequence: TGTGCCAGCAGCTGGGGGGCGACGATCACAGATACGCAGTATTTT.

This chain connects TRBV19 to TRBJ1-2; D might be TRBD1 (5 bases). The CDR3 length is 13 residues. V dropped 7 bases and J dropped 3 bases, with 12 bases sitting between them. The germline gives CDR1 LNHDA, CDR2 SQIVND (reference sequence). CDR3 DNA sequence: TGTGCCAGTATCCGGGGGGGAGACTATGGCTACACCTTC. This encodes CASIRGGDYGYTF.

This clone appeared once. This chain links TRBV18 with TRBJ2-1; 10 bases are shared with TRBD1. Germline V gene sequence: CDR1 KGHSH, CDR2 LQKENI. With V trimmed by 3 bases and J by 8 bases, 7 bases remained unmatched. This CDR3 contains 15 residues. CDR3: CASSPRTGGGDEQFF. In nucleotides, the CDR3 is TGTGCCAGCTCACCTCGGACAGGGGGAGGGGATGAGCAGTTCTTC.

The chain employs TRBV19 and TRBJ1-5; no firm D call. From germline, CDR1 is LNHDA and CDR2 SQIVND (reference sequence). V dropped 6 bases and J dropped 2 bases, with 23 bases sitting between them. The CDR3 has 18 residues. For the CDR3, the DNA is TGTGCCAGTAGGACCCCGCTAGCGCCAGGACTTGGCAATCAGCCCCAGCATTTT. Translating it yields CASRTPLAPGLGNQPQHF.

The gene calls are TRBV6-2 or TRBV6-3 and TRBJ1-2; D unclear. Looked up from germline, CDR1 is MNHEY and CDR2 is SVGEGT. Trimming cost V 0 bases and J 8 bases, with 16 bases left between them. The CDR3 contains 15 residues. This chain's CDR3 is CASSYSRSGVGGYTF. CDR3 DNA sequence: TGTGCCAGCAGTTACTCGAGGTCCGGGGTTGGCGGCTACACCTTC.

This clone has only one observation. This sequence joins TRBV2 and TRBJ1-4; D gene unclear. Germline V CDR1 and CDR2: SNHLY, FYNNEI. Trimming left V 6 bases short and J 8 bases short, with 16 bases between. The CDR3 is made up of 14 amino acids. The CDR3 coding sequence is TGTGCCAGCAGGCTGACGGCGGTTATAGAAAAACTGTTTTTT. Its protein is CASRLTAVIEKLFF. The whole variable domain, remainder taken from reference TRBV2 and TRBJ1-4, is EPEVTQTPSHQVTQMGQEVILRCVPISNHLYFYWYRQILGQKVEFLVSFYNNEISEKSEIFDDQFSVERPDGSNFTLKIRSTKLEDSAMYFCASRLTAVIEKLFFGSGTQLSVL.

This chain joins TRBV3-1 (or the pseudogene TRBV3-2) and TRBJ1-5; D not certain. The CDR3 runs 15 residues. Between the trimmed V and J ends, which lost 1 base and 0 bases, there was a span of 7 bases. Germline CDR1 LGHDT, CDR2 YNNKEL (reference sequence). As DNA, the CDR3 is TGTGCCAGCAGCCAAGGGGCAGATAGCAATCAGCCCCAGCATTTT. Its protein is CASSQGADSNQPQHF.

V usage is TRBV27 and J usage is TRBJ2-3, with D perhaps given as TRBD1 or TRBD2 (5 bases each). V dropped 3 bases and J dropped 0 bases, with 16 bases sitting between them. Germline assignment: CDR1 MNHEY and CDR2 SMNVEV (reference sequence). This CDR3 region has 17 residues. The CDR3 reads CASSLWDPATSTDTQYF. The CDR3 nucleotides are TGTGCCAGCAGTTTGTGGGACCCCGCCACTAGCACAGATACGCAGTATTTT.

This chain links TRBV6-5 with TRBJ1-6; TRBD1 matches 7 bases. The CDR3 runs 13 residues. Per germline, CDR1 MNHEY and CDR2 SVGAGI. V dropped 5 bases and J dropped 8; count of bases not matched to a gene: 3. CDR3 protein: CASSRQGDSPLHF. The CDR3, as DNA: TGTGCCAGCAGTAGACAGGGAGATTCACCCCTCCACTTT.

The chain has TRBV12-3 or TRBV12-4 and TRBJ1-1, with TRBD1 identical over 9 bases. The CDR3 is 13 residues long. V lost 8 bases, J lost 6 bases, and 7 bases stayed unmatched. The CDR3 is CASGITGGPEAFF. DNA for the CDR3: TGTGCCAGCGGGATTACAGGGGGCCCTGAAGCTTTCTTT.

The chain joins TRBV15 to TRBJ1-3, with unresolved D. This CDR3 contains 18 residues. Germline CDR1 is LNHNV and CDR2 is YYDKDF (reference sequence). V lost 0 bases and J 0 bases, leaving 15 bases between the germline ends. The CDR3 region has the DNA TGTGCCACCAGCAGAGATCGCGGCGGAAGCAGCTCTGGAAACACCATATATTTT. It translates to CATSRDRGGSSSGNTIYF.

This chain links TRBV28 with TRBJ2-7; D is perhaps TRBD1 (6 bases). Germline CDR1 reads MDHEN; CDR2 reads SYDVKM. V lost 5 bases to trimming and J lost 6 bases, with 17 bases between them. The CDR3 contains 14 residues. DNA for the CDR3: TGTGCCAGCAGTACCCCGGGACAATTTTCCGAGCAGTACTTC. Its protein is CASSTPGQFSEQYF.

The V and J genes are TRBV3-1 (or the pseudogene TRBV3-2) and TRBJ2-7, with D uncertain. Germline CDR1 reads LGHDT; CDR2 reads YNNKEL (reference sequence). The CDR3 covers 16 residues. Trimming took 7 bases from V and 2 from J, leaving 21 bases between them. The CDR3 bases are TGTGCCAGCACCGAAGGCCTACGAAGGTCGGCCTACGAGCAGTACTTC. It codes for CASTEGLRRSAYEQYF.

This chain uses TRBV5-6 with TRBJ2-7; 7 bases align to TRBD2. V lost 4 bases and J lost 0; bases outside the gene matches: 7. The CDR3 has 15 residues. Per the germline V gene, CDR1 is SGHDT and CDR2 is YYEEEE. CDR3 in amino acids: CASSPIGGGSYEQYF. The CDR3 DNA reads TGTGCCAGCAGCCCAATCGGCGGGGGCTCCTACGAGCAGTACTTC.

The rearrangement uses TRBV7-2 and TRBJ2-4, with D perhaps matching TRBD1 (5 bases). The germline V and J ends were trimmed by 5 bases and 5 bases, with 10 bases remaining between them. This CDR3 comprises 13 residues. Germline-derived CDR1 and CDR2 are SGHTA and FQGNSA. CDR3 nucleotide sequence: TGTGCCAGCAGCCGACAGACAGAAAACATTCAGTACTTC. This gives the protein CASSRQTENIQYF.

The chain couples TRBV4-3 to TRBJ1-4, with D unclear. This CDR3 comprises 12 residues. V shed 0 bases and J shed 10 bases, with 6 bases lying between them. CDR1 is LGHNA and CDR2 is YSLEER in the germline V gene. The CDR3 loop is CASSQDRGKLFF. In DNA form, the CDR3 reads TGCGCCAGCAGCCAAGATCGTGGAAAACTGTTTTTT.

The chain carries TRBV27 and TRBJ1-1, with TRBD1 matching 7 bases. Trimming removed 6 bases from V and 3 bases from J; junction bases left unmatched: 10. The CDR3 totals 15 residues. In germline, CDR1 is MNHEY, CDR2 SMNVEV (reference sequence). This CDR3 reads CASRTGLVSDTEAFF. Written as DNA, the CDR3 is TGTGCCAGCAGGACAGGGTTGGTATCAGACACTGAAGCTTTCTTT.

The chain uses TRBV5-1 and TRBJ2-3; D is unclear. V shed 4 bases and J shed 6 bases, with 12 bases lying between them. The CDR3 runs to 13 residues. In germline, CDR1 is SGHRS, CDR2 YFSETQ. The CDR3 coding sequence is TGCGCCAGCAGCACCTACAGAACTGATACGCAGTATTTT. Translated: CASSTYRTDTQYF.

A single count supports this clone. The chain links TRBV15 to TRBJ2-7; either TRBD1 or TRBD2 may fit D (5 bases each). Between the trimmed V and J ends, which lost 1 base and 4 bases, there was a span of 14 bases. This CDR3 region has 15 residues. Germline V gene sequence: CDR1 LNHNV, CDR2 YYDKDF (reference sequence). DNA for the CDR3: TGTGCCACCAGCAGAGCGGGACGGACGAGATACGAGCAGTACTTC. It is translated as CATSRAGRTRYEQYF.

This chain links TRBV19 with TRBJ2-7; tentative D call: TRBD2 (5 bases). This CDR3 is 16 amino acids long. V was shortened by 0 bases and J by 3 bases, with 15 bases between the two germline ends. The V gene's germline CDR1 is LNHDA and CDR2 SQIVND (reference sequence). In DNA form, the CDR3 reads TGTGCCAGTAGTATAGACCCTTCAAGCGGACTCTACGAGCAGTACTTC. Translating gives CASSIDPSSGLYEQYF.

For the CDR3, the DNA is TGCGCCAGCAGCGTCACAGGGGGCGAGGATGAAAAACTGTTTTTT. Protein: CASSVTGGEDEKLFF. V gene TRBV5-1 combines with J gene TRBJ1-4; 9 bases map to TRBD1. The CDR3 is 15 residues long. CDR1 is SGHRS, CDR2 YFSETQ, per germline. Trimming took 4 bases from V and 6 from J; bases not matched to a gene: 7. The full variable domain, with the rest looked up from reference TRBV5-1 and TRBJ1-4, is KAGVTQTPRYLIKTRGQQVTLSCSPISGHRSVSWYQQTPGQGLQFLFEYFSETQRNKGNFPGRFSGRQFSNSRSEMNVSTLELGDSALYLCASSVTGGEDEKLFFGSGTQLSVL.